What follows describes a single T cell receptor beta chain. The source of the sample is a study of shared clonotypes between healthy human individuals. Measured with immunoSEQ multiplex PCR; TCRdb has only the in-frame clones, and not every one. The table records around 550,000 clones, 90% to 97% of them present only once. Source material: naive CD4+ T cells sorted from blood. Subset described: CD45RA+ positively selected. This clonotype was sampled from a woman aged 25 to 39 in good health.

CDR3 nucleotides: TGTGCCAGCTCACCTTCGGACAGGGGGTACTATGGCTACACCTTC. Its protein is CASSPSDRGYYGYTF. V gene TRBV18 combines with J gene TRBJ1-2; 10 nucleotides agree with TRBD1. CDR1 is KGHSH and CDR2 is LQKENI in the germline V gene. V dropped 3 bases and J dropped 3; count of bases not matched to a gene: 4. The CDR3 contains 15 residues.